A selection of T cell receptor beta chains follows, all from one sample in a study of control samples from healthy donors and cancer patients. Profiling relied on immunoSEQ multiplex PCR, and the TCRdb table lists in-frame clones only, not all of them. The repertoire has about 220,000 clones, 85% to 95% of them found once; the top ten carry about 1.6%. Sequences were obtained from blood. The receptors shown here come from a man aged 50-60 years in good health. Each CDR3 is given with its conserved first and last residue. The order of the fields is J gene, V gene, clone size, D gene, CDR3 protein, CDR3 DNA. A D gene is named only where the DNA matches it firmly. The listing skips clone size in some rows; elsewhere it reads once, few, many or a size class.

TRBJ2-7 TRBV29-1 once TRBD1 CSVQTGGVWEQYF TGCAGCGTCCAGACAGGGGGGGTTTGGGAGCAGTACTTC
TRBJ2-2 TRBV6-6 - TRBD2 CASSYPRGGWPGELFF TGTGCCAGCAGTTACCCCCGGGGGGGTTGGCCCGGGGAGCTGTTTTTT
TRBJ1-4 TRBV4-1 once - CASSQGTPLRQELFF TGCGCCAGCAGCCAGGGGACTCCTCTGCGTCAGGAACTGTTTTTT
TRBJ2-1 TRBV15 - TRBD1 CATSRGGQAHYNEQFF TGTGCCACCAGCAGAGGGGGACAGGCCCACTACAATGAGCAGTTCTTC
TRBJ1-1 TRBV5-1 once - CASSPDRPTEAFF TGCGCCAGCAGCCCCGACAGGCCCACTGAAGCTTTCTTT
TRBJ2-3 TRBV13 - - CASSLGTGVTDTQYF TGTGCCAGCAGCTTAGGGACAGGAGTCACAGATACGCAGTATTTT
TRBJ1-2 TRBV3-1/TRBV3-2 - - CAAWGRFYGYTF TGTGCCGCCTGGGGGAGATTCTATGGCTACACCTTC
TRBJ2-5 TRBV6-2/TRBV6-3 - - CASSRGTRRETQYF TGTGCCAGCAGCCGAGGGACTCGTCGAGAGACCCAGTACTTC
TRBJ1-4 TRBV5-4 - - CASSRDAENEKLFF TGTGCCAGCAGCAGAGACGCGGAAAATGAAAAACTGTTTTTT
TRBJ2-1 TRBV5-6 few - CASSLVSLLGNEQFF TGTGCCAGCAGCTTGGTCAGCCTCCTGGGGAATGAGCAGTTCTTC
TRBJ2-5 TRBV11-2 - - CASSLFQGGQETQYF TGTGCCAGCAGCTTATTCCAGGGAGGACAAGAGACCCAGTACTTC
TRBJ2-2 TRBV19 - TRBD2 CASSPGLAMTGELFF TGTGCCAGTAGTCCGGGACTAGCGATGACCGGGGAGCTGTTTTTT
TRBJ2-5 TRBV4-1 - - CASSQGHQETQYF TGCGCCAGCAGCCAAGGACACCAAGAGACCCAGTACTTC
TRBJ2-1 TRBV5-1 - TRBD2 CASSRLAGYNEQFF TGCGCCAGCAGCAGACTAGCGGGGTACAATGAGCAGTTCTTC
TRBJ1-1 TRBV7-2 - - CASSLGQNTEAFF TGTGCCAGCAGCTTAGGCCAGAACACTGAAGCTTTCTTT
TRBJ1-3 TRBV29-1 - - CSVEGTGNTIYF TGCAGCGTTGAAGGGACGGGAAACACCATATATTTT
TRBJ1-5 TRBV11-2 - TRBD1 CASSETGGPQPQHF TGTGCCAGCAGCGAAACAGGGGGCCCTCAGCCCCAGCATTTT